These 22 T cell receptor beta chains were sequenced from one sample in a study of long-term antiretroviral therapy in people with HIV. Assay version v3.0 of immunoSEQ was used, and it was run at survey level. Sequencing was performed with immunoSEQ multiplex PCR; in TCRdb, only in-frame clones are kept and a portion is missing. The sample has roughly 30,000 clones, over 80% seen once. The specimen comprised unsorted PBMCs, sampled 2.7 to 2.9 years after starting antiretroviral therapy. The receptor set was obtained from a man aged 25-45 years with HIV.

The chain recombines TRBV10-3 with TRBJ2-1, with unresolved D. Germline V gene sequence: CDR1 ENHRY, CDR2 SYGVKD. The CDR3 is 15 amino acids. V gave up 0 bases and J gave up 3 bases, with 9 bases separating them. The DNA of the CDR3 is TGTGCCATCAGTGAGTCGCGTGTGGGCTACAATGAGCAGTTCTTC. Its translation is CAISESRVGYNEQFF.

The chain has TRBV11-2 and TRBJ2-7, with D uncertain. The V end lost 7 bases, the J end lost 4 bases, and 11 bases lay between the germline ends. The CDR3 runs 12 residues. In germline, CDR1 is SGHAT, CDR2 FQNNGV. CDR3 coding DNA: TGTGCCAGCAACCCCGGATCATACGAGCAGTACTTC. This translates into CASNPGSYEQYF.

The V call is TRBV4-3, the J call TRBJ2-1, with 9 bases fitting TRBD2. Germline lookup yields CDR1 LGHNA and CDR2 YSLEER. Germline trimming cut 0 bases from V and 0 bases from J; bases unmatched to any gene: 12. This CDR3 is built from 20 residues. CDR3 region: CASSQEGVAGALSSYNEQFF. In DNA form, the CDR3 reads TGCGCCAGCAGCCAAGAGGGAGTAGCGGGAGCCCTGAGCTCCTACAATGAGCAGTTCTTC.

This chain connects TRBV25-1 to TRBJ2-3; TRBD2 aligns across 8 bases. This CDR3 comprises 16 residues. The V gene end was trimmed by 4 bases and the J gene end by 5 bases; junction bases not matched to a gene: 11. The germline V gene has CDR1 MGHDK and CDR2 SYGVNS. CDR3 DNA: TGTGCCAGCAGTGTTCTTGGGATAGCGGGGCTAGATACGCAGTATTTT. The encoded protein is CASSVLGIAGLDTQYF.

V and J are TRBV25-1 and TRBJ2-1, with 7 bases matching TRBD1. Germline assignment: CDR1 MGHDK and CDR2 SYGVNS. This CDR3 region has 13 residues. V was pared by 6 bases and J by 9 bases, with 8 bases of the junction left unmatched. Here the CDR3 reads CASSERGPGEQFF. The CDR3 coding sequence is TGTGCCAGCAGCGAAAGGGGGCCAGGTGAGCAGTTCTTC.

The chain has TRBV6-6 and TRBJ2-1, with 14 bases matching TRBD2. With V trimmed by 8 bases and J by 9 bases, 9 bases remained unmatched. This CDR3 has 15 amino acids. Germline CDR1 MNHNY, CDR2 SVGAGI (reference sequence). Written as DNA, the CDR3 is TGTGCCAGCCTACCGGGACTAGCGGGAGTGGGTGAGCAGTTCTTC. This translates into CASLPGLAGVGEQFF.

This chain's CDR3 is CATRTGANYGYTF. CDR3 DNA: TGTGCCACCAGGACAGGAGCTAACTATGGCTACACCTTC. The V and J genes are TRBV10-3 and TRBJ1-2, with 7 bases matching TRBD1. The V and J ends lost 10 bases and 0 bases, in that order; junction bases with no gene match: 5. The CDR3 is 13 amino acids. Germline V gene sequence: CDR1 ENHRY, CDR2 SYGVKD.

The J gene is TRBJ1-5, the V gene TRBV4-1; no clear D. The CDR3 runs to 15 residues. V dropped 2 bases and J dropped 1 base, with 9 bases sitting between them. Per the germline V gene, CDR1 is MGHRA and CDR2 is YSYEKL. For the CDR3, the DNA is TGCGCCAGCAGCCAATCCCTATCAAGCAATCAGCCCCAGCATTTT. Translation: CASSQSLSSNQPQHF.

J is TRBJ1-4 and V is TRBV10-3; the D gene is possibly TRBD1 (6 bases). Trimming left V 10 bases short and J 2 bases short, with 11 bases between. Germline CDR1 and CDR2: ENHRY and SYGVKD. CDR3 length: 13 amino acids. The CDR3, as DNA: TGTGCCACCAAGGGGGTGACTAATGAAAAACTGTTTTTT. Translating it yields CATKGVTNEKLFF.

As for this clone: A read error may account for a junction end that differs from germline. This chain links TRBV5-6 with TRBJ1-1; 9 positions match TRBD1. The CDR3 has 13 amino acids. CDR1 and CDR2 from the germline V gene are SGHDT and YYEEEE. The CDR3 reads CASSLGGQGLPGF. The CDR3 DNA sequence: TGTGCCAGCAGCTTGGGGGGACAGGGACTGCCGGGATTT. Supplemented by reference TRBV5-6 and TRBJ1-1, the full variable domain reads DAGVTQSPTHLIKTRGQQVTLRCSPKSGHDTVSWYQQALGQGPQFIFQYYEEEERQRGNFPDRFSGHQFPNYSSELNVNALLLGDSALYLCASSLGGQGLPGFGQGTRLTVV.

This clone was observed a few times. The chain carries TRBV27 and TRBJ2-1, with TRBD1 matching 7 bases. The CDR3 spans 15 residues. CDR1 is MNHEY and CDR2 is SMNVEV in the germline V gene (reference sequence). V was pared by 5 bases and J by 7 bases, with 11 bases of the junction left unmatched. The CDR3 reads CASSTPGTGVNEQFF. The CDR3 bases are TGTGCCAGCAGTACCCCGGGCACAGGGGTAAATGAGCAGTTCTTC.

The chain joins TRBV6-6 to TRBJ2-5; no clear D gene. Between the trimmed V and J ends, which lost 5 bases and 7 bases, there was a span of 14 bases. There are 13 residues in the CDR3. Germline-derived CDR1 and CDR2 are MNHNY and SVGAGI (reference sequence). The CDR3 loop is CASSATHEGTQYF. In nucleotides, the CDR3 is TGTGCCAGCAGTGCGACCCACGAAGGGACCCAGTACTTC.

In this sample, this clone turned up a few times. The chain couples TRBV19 to TRBJ1-3; D gene ambiguous. The CDR3 runs 16 residues. V was cut by 4 bases and J by 2 bases, with 15 bases left in between. From germline, CDR1 is LNHDA and CDR2 SQIVND (reference sequence). CDR3 coding DNA: TGTGCCAGTAGTAGCGGTGGAGTAAAAGCTGGAAACACCATATATTTT. This gives the protein CASSSGGVKAGNTIYF.

This chain joins TRBV5-1 and TRBJ1-1; TRBD1 might be the D (5 bases). CDR3 length equals 14 residues. Germline lookup yields CDR1 SGHRS and CDR2 YFSETQ. V lost 4 bases, J lost 1 base, and 11 bases lay in between. In nucleotides, the CDR3 is TGCGCCAGCAGCATGACAGCACCGAACACTGAAGCTTTCTTT. The encoded protein is CASSMTAPNTEAFF. The whole variable domain, filled in from reference TRBV5-1 and TRBJ1-1, reads KAGVTQTPRYLIKTRGQQVTLSCSPISGHRSVSWYQQTPGQGLQFLFEYFSETQRNKGNFPGRFSGRQFSNSRSEMNVSTLELGDSALYLCASSMTAPNTEAFFGQGTRLTVV.

This sequence joins TRBV19 and TRBJ2-1; a weak D match, TRBD2 (5 bases). V gave up 3 bases and J gave up 0 bases, with 12 bases separating them. The germline gives CDR1 LNHDA, CDR2 SQIVND (reference sequence). The CDR3 has 16 residues. The CDR3 region has the DNA TGTGCCAGTAGTATCAAAAAGCGGAGCTCCTACAATGAGCAGTTCTTC. Translated: CASSIKKRSSYNEQFF.

The chain couples TRBV5-1 to TRBJ2-7; TRBD1 might be the D (5 bases). Germline CDR1 is SGHRS and CDR2 is YFSETQ. This CDR3 spans 18 amino acids. V was trimmed by 0 bases and J by 0 bases, leaving 19 bases between them. CDR3 coding DNA: TGCGCCAGCAGCTTGGGCACAATCCGACAGCGATTCTCCTACGAGCAGTACTTC. Residues: CASSLGTIRQRFSYEQYF.

The chain recombines TRBV9 with TRBJ2-7; D is unresolved. The CDR3 is made up of 15 amino acids. Trimming shortened V by 0 bases and J by 2 bases, and 12 bases separated the two germline ends. Looked up from germline, CDR1 is SGDLS and CDR2 is YYNGEE. Here the CDR3 reads CASSVGPGNTYEQYF. The CDR3 DNA sequence: TGTGCCAGCAGCGTAGGTCCAGGTAATACCTACGAGCAGTACTTC.

This chain uses TRBV2 with TRBJ2-7, with TRBD2 identical over 10 bases. V gave up 10 bases and J gave up 1 base; unmatched junction bases: 16. Per germline, CDR1 SNHLY and CDR2 FYNNEI. The CDR3 consists of 17 residues. DNA for the CDR3: TGTGCCACCTTCCCTCTCCAGGCAGCGGGGGGGTCCTACGAGCAGTACTTC. As protein: CATFPLQAAGGSYEQYF.

This chain links TRBV10-3 with TRBJ2-1; no clear D. With 2 bases removed from V and 7 bases from J, the gap between germline ends came to 3 bases. CDR1 is ENHRY, CDR2 SYGVKD, per germline. This CDR3 has 11 residues. The CDR3: CAISEINEQFF. In DNA form, the CDR3 reads TGTGCCATCAGTGAGATTAATGAGCAGTTCTTC.

This clone was counted between two and nine times. The chain combines TRBV10-3 with TRBJ1-6, with D unclear. The germline V gene has CDR1 ENHRY and CDR2 SYGVKD. The CDR3 consists of 14 residues. With 3 bases removed from V and 1 base from J, the gap between germline ends came to 4 bases. The CDR3 nucleotides read TGTGCCATCAGTGAAGTGTCCTATAATTCACCCCTCCACTTT. It yields the protein CAISEVSYNSPLHF.

The gene calls are TRBV19 and TRBJ1-1; a weak D match, TRBD1 (5 bases). CDR1 is LNHDA and CDR2 is SQIVND in the germline V gene (reference sequence). The CDR3 has 13 residues. Trimming stripped 5 bases from V and 5 bases from J, with 12 bases between. CDR3 sequence (DNA): TGTGCCAGTAGTGGGAAGGGGAGGACTGAAGCTTTCTTT. Translated: CASSGKGRTEAFF. The complete variable domain, with remaining parts taken from reference TRBV19 and TRBJ1-1, reads DGGITQSPKYLFRKEGQNVTLSCEQNLNHDAMYWYRQDPGQGLRLIYYSQIVNDFQKGDIAEGYSVSREKKESFPLTVTSAQKNPTAFYLCASSGKGRTEAFFGQGTRLTVV.

This clone was observed once. The V and J genes are TRBV10-3 and TRBJ1-1; D might be TRBD1 (5 bases). The CDR3 covers 14 residues. In germline, CDR1 is ENHRY, CDR2 SYGVKD. V lost 4 bases and J 1 base, leaving 10 bases between the germline ends. CDR3 nucleotides: TGTGCCATCAGTGGCTATGGGGGGAACACTGAAGCTTTCTTT. Amino acids: CAISGYGGNTEAFF.